The sequence of this T cell receptor (beta chain) was determined in a study of breast tumors, draining lymph nodes, adjacent tissues. The study, taken as a whole, reports: Findings are consistent with lymph node origin and intratumoral expansion of most tumor T cells. That most tumor T cells come from lymph nodes remained unproven. Tumors had less TCR diversity than lymph nodes, more than nontumor tissue.

Each CDR3 protein is one row after TCRdb ran MiXCR on the multiplex PCR reads. The repertoire holds approximately 200,000 distinct CDR3 sequences, 31% seen once, with approximately 4.3% in the top ten. This clonotype has a count of ten or more. Its antigen is currently unknown. The lymph nodes were axillary draining lymph nodes from breast cancer patients. Sequenced sample: axillary lymph node tissue. The sequence came from a female donor with breast cancer. Some clones in this sample may be carry-over from other donors' samples.

The CDR3 region is CASSLLQGEGYTF. The CDR3 bases are TGTGCCAGCAGCTTACTACAGGGTGAGGGCTACACCTTC. The V call is TRBV5-4, the J call TRBJ1-2; tentatively, D is TRBD1 (6 bases). V was trimmed by 2 bases and J by 8 bases, leaving 13 bases between them. The V gene's germline CDR1 is SGHNT and CDR2 YYREEE (reference sequence). The CDR3 spans 13 residues.